The T cell receptor (beta chain) under discussion was sequenced for a study of blood T cell repertoires in COVID-19. Across the whole study: From T cells, B-cell-depleted T cells, or PBMCs came the material, which was cDNA or gDNA.

Seattle cases were enrolled at active infection and followed longitudinally. Per the authors' pipeline: By means of reference gene primer amplification, nucleated cell counts were estimated. Only in-frame clones appear in the TCRdb table, and some are missing; sequencing was by immunoSEQ multiplex PCR. That table gives V, J and clone size, and the DNA gave D and trimming. The sample has 350,000 or so clones, around nine tenths seen once. Germline loops: CDR1 SGHRS, CDR2 YFSETQ. The CDR3 covers 16 residues. The V end lost 4 bases, the J end lost 4 bases, and 15 bases lay between the germline ends. The clonotype was recovered from a woman between 55 and 75 years old with COVID-19, enrolled during active disease. The chain combines TRBV5-1 with TRBJ2-6, with D possibly being TRBD2 (5 bases). The sequenced sample consisted of peripheral blood. The CDR3 bases are TGCGCCAGCAGCGGAGGAGCCCCAGTAGGGGCCAACGTCCTGACTTTC. This encodes CASSGGAPVGANVLTF.